The 8 T cell receptor beta chains below were found in one sample sequenced in a study of T cells in Graves' hyperthyroidism and ophthalmopathy. Amplification of TCR beta CDR3 regions was performed using RNA transcripts as template. The primer set for the first-round RT-PCR of the TCR CDR3 was HTBI. TCRdb reanalysed the multiplex PCR reads using MiXCR and keeps one entry per CDR3 protein. The profile shows about 580,000 distinct CDR3 sequences, 46% of them singletons. The sample was peripheral blood or thyroid tissue (not recorded which). These receptors were obtained from a woman aged 18-29 years with Graves' hyperthyroidism.

The chain carries TRBV20-1 and TRBJ1-2; tentatively, D is TRBD1 (6 bases). Trimming took off 7 bases at V and 8 bases at J, with 26 bases between the two ends. The CDR3 sequence is 15 residues long. Germline V gives CDR1 DFQATT, CDR2 SNEGSKA (reference sequence). The chain's CDR3 is CSVPTANRAMWGYTF. The CDR3 DNA reads TGCAGTGTACCCACAGCTAACAGGGCTATGTGGGGCTACACCTTC.

The chain recombines TRBV7-2 with TRBJ1-4, with a possible D match to TRBD1 (5 bases). Looked up from germline, CDR1 is SGHTA and CDR2 is FQGNSA. V shed 8 bases and J shed 7 bases, with 11 bases lying between them. The CDR3 sequence is 12 residues long. The CDR3 DNA sequence: TGTGCCAGCGGGGGGTTCGGTGAAAAACTGTTTTTT. It codes for CASGGFGEKLFF.

The chain employs TRBV29-1 and TRBJ2-7; 7 bases fit TRBD2. Germline V gene data show CDR1 as SQVTM and CDR2 as ANQGSEA. The ends lost 0 bases at V and 8 bases at J; junction bases unmatched: 7. This CDR3 has 13 amino acids. This CDR3 reads CSVEEGGSTKQYF. In DNA form, the CDR3 reads TGCAGCGTTGAAGAGGGGGGGTCAACCAAGCAGTACTTC.

This clonotype was recorded a few times. The chain has TRBV6-6 and TRBJ1-3; D remains ambiguous. Germline loops: CDR1 MNHNY, CDR2 SVGAGI (reference sequence). The germline V and J ends were trimmed by 4 bases and 4 bases, with 11 bases remaining between them. The CDR3 covers 14 residues. Here the CDR3 reads CASSSREYGNTIYF. As DNA, the CDR3 is TGTGCCAGCAGTTCTAGGGAATACGGAAACACCATATATTTT.

The V gene is TRBV7-2, the J gene TRBJ2-7, with 12 bases identical to TRBD2. The closer fit of TRBJ2-1 to the DNA end suggests the J call may be wrong. The CDR3 is made up of 15 amino acids. Germline V gene lookup returns CDR1 SGHTA and CDR2 FQGNSA. The CDR3 region has the DNA TGTGCCAGCAGCTATACTAGCGGGAGGAACAATGAGCAGTTCTTC. This gives the protein CASSYTSGRNNEQFF.

This clonotype was recorded at least ten times. The chain recombines TRBV19 with TRBJ2-7, with 9 bases aligning to TRBD1. CDR1 and CDR2 from the germline V gene are LNHDA and SQIVND (reference sequence). This CDR3 spans 15 amino acids. With 3 bases clipped from V and 1 base from J, the junction kept 4 bases outside the gene matches. The CDR3 spells CASSMGTGFSYEQYF. Here the CDR3 DNA reads TGTGCCAGTAGTATGGGGACAGGGTTTTCCTACGAGCAGTACTTC.

This clonotype was observed many times. CDR3 in DNA: TGTGCCAGCAGTGAATCTAGCGGGAGTACCGGGGAGCTGTTTTTT. It translates to CASSESSGSTGELFF. J is TRBJ2-2 and V is TRBV2, with 10 bases lining up with TRBD2. J lost 5 bases, V lost 2 bases, and 2 bases had no gene match. Germline V gives CDR1 SNHLY, CDR2 FYNNEI. This CDR3 region has 15 residues.

The sample holds many counts of this clonotype. The chain combines TRBV20-1 with TRBJ1-3; the match to TRBD1 covers 7 bases. The length of the CDR3 is 14 residues. Germline CDR1 and CDR2: DFQATT and SNEGSKA (reference sequence). V shed 5 bases, J shed 0 bases, and the junction held 4 bases outside the gene matches. The CDR3 sequence is CSAGTAYSGNTIYF. CDR3 bases: TGCAGTGCTGGGACAGCTTACTCTGGAAACACCATATATTTT.